This paragraph covers one TCR beta chain sequence. Its antigen remains unknown. Sequenced by immunoSEQ multiplex PCR; TCRdb stores in-frame clones only, minus some. Among some 15,000 clones listed, about 79% were seen once. This sample is drawn from a study of lymphopenia after photon versus proton radiotherapy. The study's findings and limits: Relative stability marked proton patients; photon patients lost diversity and naive cells. A bigger post-nadir fall in TCR diversity correlated inversely with survival time in deceased patients.

The CDR3 runs to 19 residues. CDR1 is LNHDA, CDR2 SQIVND, per germline (reference sequence). The V segment lost 0 bases and the J segment 0 bases; nucleotides outside the gene matches: 11. The material was peripheral blood, obtained from a patient treated with proton-based radiotherapy. This chain joins TRBV19 and TRBJ2-3; TRBD2 agrees at 8 bases. This clonotype originated in a man between 65 and 85 years old with pancreatic cancer. The CDR3 region has the DNA TGTGCCAGTAGTATAGATACCACAACACTAGCGGCTAGCACAGATACGCAGTATTTT. Translation gives CASSIDTTTLAASTDTQYF.